This T cell receptor (beta chain) was sequenced during a study of cytomegalovirus exposure and HLA in healthy donors. Findings of the study overall: CMV antigen specificity was confirmed in vitro for a few CMV-associated chains. Reports indicated that the classifier achieved high specificity and sensitivity in diagnosing cytomegalovirus status.

V shed 6 bases, J shed 11 bases, and the junction held 16 bases outside the gene matches. The germline V gene has CDR1 SNHLY and CDR2 FYNNEI. The CDR3 has 15 amino acids. As regards this clone: Antigen specificity is unknown.

The assay was immunoSEQ multiplex PCR, and TCRdb's table has in-frame clones only and misses some. The sample records under 140,000 clones, around 90% being singletons. This clonotype originated in a woman in her late teens or twenties in good health and CMV-seronegative. This chain connects TRBV2 to TRBJ1-1, with 9 bases matching TRBD1. Sequenced input: PBMCs. The CDR3 DNA is TGTGCCAGCAGCTACTCCGGGACAGGGAATGGGGGGGCTTTCTTT. Protein product: CASSYSGTGNGGAFF.